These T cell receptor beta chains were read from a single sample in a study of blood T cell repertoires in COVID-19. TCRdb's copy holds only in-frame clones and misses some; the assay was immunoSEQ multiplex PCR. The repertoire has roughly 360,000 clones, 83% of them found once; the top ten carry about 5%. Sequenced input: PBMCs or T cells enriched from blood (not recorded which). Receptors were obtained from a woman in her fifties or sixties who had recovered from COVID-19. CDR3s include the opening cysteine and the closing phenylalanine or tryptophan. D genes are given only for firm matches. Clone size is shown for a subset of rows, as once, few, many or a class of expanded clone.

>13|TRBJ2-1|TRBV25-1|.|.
TGTGCCAGCAGTGAATACCAGAGGCATGAGCAGTTCTTC
CASSEYQRHEQFF
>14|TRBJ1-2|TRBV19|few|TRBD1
TGTGCCAGGAGACCGGGACAGACCCTTTATGGCTACACCTTC
CARRPGQTLYGYTF
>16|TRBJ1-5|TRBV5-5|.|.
TGTGCCAGCAGCTTGGGAGGGCAGGGAGGGAGTCAGCCCCAGCATTTT
CASSLGGQGGSQPQHF
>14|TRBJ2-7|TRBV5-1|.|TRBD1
TGCGCCAGCAGCCCGGGGCAGGGGGCCTACGAGCAGTACTTC
CASSPGQGAYEQYF
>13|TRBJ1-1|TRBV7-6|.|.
TGTGCCAGCAGCTTGAATAGAAACACTGAAGCTTTCTTT
CASSLNRNTEAFF
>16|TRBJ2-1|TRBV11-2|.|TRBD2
TGTGCCAGCAGCTTCCGAAGGGGCGGGGGGGCCTATGAGCAGTTCTTC
CASSFRRGGGAYEQFF
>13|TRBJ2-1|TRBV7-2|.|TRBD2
TGTGCCAGCAGCACTGGACTAGTCGATGAGCAGTTCTTC
CASSTGLVDEQFF
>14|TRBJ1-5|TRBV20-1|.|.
TGCAGTGCTAGTGGGGGCGGCGGCAATCAGCCCCAGCATTTT
CSASGGGGNQPQHF
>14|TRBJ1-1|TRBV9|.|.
TGTGCCAGCAGCGTTGGGGGCATGAACACTGAAGCTTTCTTT
CASSVGGMNTEAFF
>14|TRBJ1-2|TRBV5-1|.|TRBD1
TGCGCCAGCAGCTCCCGACAGGGTAACTATGGCTACACCTTC
CASSSRQGNYGYTF
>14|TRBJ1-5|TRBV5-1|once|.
TGCGCCAGCAGCTTTGGAGGGGAAGGTCAGCCCCAGCATTTT
CASSFGGEGQPQHF
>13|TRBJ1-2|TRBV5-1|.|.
TGCGCCAGCAGCCGTGACAGCGACTATGGCTACACCTTC
CASSRDSDYGYTF
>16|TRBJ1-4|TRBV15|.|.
TGTGCCACCAGCAGAGATCTGGCATCGACTAATGAAAAACTGTTTTTT
CATSRDLASTNEKLFF
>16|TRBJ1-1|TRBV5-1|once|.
TGCGCCAGCAGCTTGATGGGGCCGGGACAGAACACTGAAGCTTTCTTT
CASSLMGPGQNTEAFF
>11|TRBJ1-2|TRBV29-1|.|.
TGCAGCGCGCCTCTCCGCTATGGCTACACCTTC
CSAPLRYGYTF
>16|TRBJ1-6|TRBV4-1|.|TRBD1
TGCGCCAGCAGCCTCACCTCCGGGACAGGGCATTCACCCCTCCACTTT
CASSLTSGTGHSPLHF
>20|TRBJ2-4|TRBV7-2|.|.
TGTGCCAGCAGCTTAGCCCCCCTTGACTCGCACATTGGGGCCAAAAACATTCAGTACTTC
CASSLAPLDSHIGAKNIQYF
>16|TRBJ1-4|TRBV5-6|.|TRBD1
TGTGCCAGCAGCTTGGACCCGACAGGGGGCTATGAAAAACTGTTTTTT
CASSLDPTGGYEKLFF
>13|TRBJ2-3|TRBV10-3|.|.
TGTGCCACCAGGGGGGGAGTTACAGATACGCAGTATTTT
CATRGGVTDTQYF